This TCR beta chain was recovered during a study of blood T cell repertoires in COVID-19. As for the study in general: Samples came from the United States, Italy and Spain, spanning acute and convalescent COVID-19. T cells, B-cell-depleted T cells, or PBMCs provided the cDNA or gDNA that served as material.

Losses at the gene ends were 6 bases for V and 1 base for J; bases not matched to a gene: 13. The CDR3 consists of 17 residues. Germline V gene sequence: CDR1 SEHNR, CDR2 FQNEAQ (reference sequence). In the original workflow: From reference gene primer amplification, estimates of nucleated cell counts were derived. Data came from immunoSEQ multiplex PCR; TCRdb stores just in-frame clones and leaves some out. The DNA was the basis for D and trimming; V, J and clone size are from that table. The data show about 58,000 clones, with around 86% seen just once and around 7.7% held by the top ten. This chain uses TRBV7-9 with TRBJ2-3, with 7 nucleotides matching TRBD1. This TCR was sampled from a human donor with active COVID-19. The donor label of this sample is uncertain. The sequenced sample consisted of peripheral blood. The CDR3 region is CASRGQASVGRTDTQYF. The CDR3 nucleotides are TGTGCCAGCAGAGGACAGGCGAGCGTGGGGCGCACAGATACGCAGTATTTT.